A selection of T cell receptor beta chains follows, all from one sample in a study of T cells in Graves' hyperthyroidism and ophthalmopathy. MiXCR was run by TCRdb on the multiplex PCR reads, yielding one entry per CDR3 protein. The sample yields around 56,000 distinct CDR3 sequences, 49% seen once. The specimen was blood. These receptors all stem from a woman younger than 45 with Graves' ophthalmopathy. Both conserved end residues are part of each CDR3. A D gene is named only where the DNA matches it firmly. A clone size is listed for some rows: how often the clone was seen (once, few, many), or a class if it is expanded.

D gene: TRBD1; J gene: TRBJ1-3; CDR3 length: 15; V gene: TRBV7-8; clone size: .; CDR3 protein: CASSDKTGPGNTIYF; CDR3 DNA: TGTGCCAGCAGCGACAAGACAGGGCCTGGAAACACCATATATTTT
D gene: .; J gene: TRBJ1-3; CDR3 length: 14; V gene: TRBV5-1; clone size: many; CDR3 protein: CASRSGISGNTIYF; CDR3 DNA: TGCGCCAGCAGATCAGGGATCTCTGGAAACACCATATATTTT
D gene: .; J gene: TRBJ2-3; CDR3 length: 13; V gene: TRBV24-1; clone size: .; CDR3 protein: CATSGRRTDTQYF; CDR3 DNA: TGTGCCACCAGCGGGAGAAGGACAGATACGCAGTATTTT
D gene: .; J gene: TRBJ2-6; CDR3 length: 17; V gene: TRBV7-3; clone size: .; CDR3 protein: CASSQERRNTGANVLTF; CDR3 DNA: TGCGCCAGCAGCCAAGAGCGGAGGAACACCGGGGCCAACGTCCTGACTTTC
D gene: .; J gene: TRBJ1-5; CDR3 length: 16; V gene: TRBV6-1; clone size: many; CDR3 protein: CASSEGRAGPYQPQHF; CDR3 DNA: TGTGCCAGCAGTGAAGGTAGGGCAGGCCCATACCAGCCCCAGCATTTT
D gene: .; J gene: TRBJ2-5; CDR3 length: 13; V gene: TRBV6-1; clone size: many; CDR3 protein: CASSEAEEETQYF; CDR3 DNA: TGTGCCAGCAGTGAAGCCGAGGAAGAGACCCAGTACTTC
D gene: TRBD1; J gene: TRBJ2-1; CDR3 length: 13; V gene: TRBV12-5; clone size: many; CDR3 protein: CASGAGGHNEQFF; CDR3 DNA: TGTGCTAGTGGTGCAGGGGGCCACAATGAGCAGTTCTTC
D gene: .; J gene: TRBJ2-2; CDR3 length: 16; V gene: TRBV6-5; clone size: many; CDR3 protein: CASRPEPLEDTGELFF; CDR3 DNA: TGTGCCAGCAGACCAGAGCCTCTGGAGGACACCGGGGAGCTGTTTTTT
D gene: .; J gene: TRBJ2-3; CDR3 length: 16; V gene: TRBV19; clone size: many; CDR3 protein: CASSIGWGDATDTQYF; CDR3 DNA: TGTGCCAGTAGTATAGGCTGGGGCGATGCCACAGATACGCAGTATTTT
D gene: .; J gene: TRBJ1-5; CDR3 length: 13; V gene: TRBV20-1; clone size: .; CDR3 protein: CSASIRGGGTQHF; CDR3 DNA: TGCAGTGCTAGTATACGCGGGGGGGGTACGCAGCATTTT
D gene: .; J gene: TRBJ1-5; CDR3 length: 13; V gene: TRBV7-9; clone size: many; CDR3 protein: CASSLGSADPQHF; CDR3 DNA: TGTGCCAGCAGCTTAGGATCGGCGGATCCCCAGCATTTT
D gene: .; J gene: TRBJ2-7; CDR3 length: 13; V gene: TRBV7-2; clone size: .; CDR3 protein: CACSQGRAYEQYF; CDR3 DNA: TGTGCCTGCAGCCAGGGGCGAGCCTACGAGCAGTACTTC
D gene: .; J gene: TRBJ1-2; CDR3 length: 15; V gene: TRBV3-1; clone size: few; CDR3 protein: CASSRAALGAGGYTF; CDR3 DNA: TGTGCCAGCAGCCGAGCGGCTTTGGGGGCGGGTGGCTACACCTTC
D gene: .; J gene: TRBJ2-1; CDR3 length: 15; V gene: TRBV9; clone size: .; CDR3 protein: CASSFSGGAYNEQCF; CDR3 DNA: TGTGCCAGCAGTTTCTCTGGCGGAGCCTACAATGAGCAGTGCTTC
D gene: TRBD2; J gene: TRBJ2-7; CDR3 length: 12; V gene: TRBV20-1; clone size: .; CDR3 protein: CSASGRADEQYF; CDR3 DNA: TGCAGTGCTAGCGGGAGGGCTGACGAGCAGTACTTC
D gene: .; J gene: TRBJ1-3; CDR3 length: 16; V gene: TRBV7-9; clone size: .; CDR3 protein: CATITAPVGTGNTIYF; CDR3 DNA: TGTGCAACCATCACGGCACCAGTGGGAACTGGAAACACCATATATTTT
D gene: TRBD2; J gene: TRBJ2-3; CDR3 length: 20; V gene: TRBV5-6; clone size: many; CDR3 protein: CASSAGTSVFIPTSTDTQYF; CDR3 DNA: TGTGCCAGCAGCGCCGGGACTAGTGTATTTATTCCAACTAGCACAGATACGCAGTATTTT
D gene: .; J gene: TRBJ2-1; CDR3 length: 15; V gene: TRBV27; clone size: many; CDR3 protein: CASSPLSAPYNEQFF; CDR3 DNA: TGTGCCAGCAGTCCTCTAAGCGCCCCCTACAATGAGCAGTTCTTC
D gene: .; J gene: TRBJ2-5; CDR3 length: 12; V gene: TRBV12-3/TRBV12-4; clone size: .; CDR3 protein: CASSNSQETQYF; CDR3 DNA: TGTGCCAGCAGTAACTCCCAAGAGACCCAGTACTTC
D gene: TRBD1; J gene: TRBJ1-1; CDR3 length: 14; V gene: TRBV7-9; clone size: .; CDR3 protein: CASTSGTAGTEAFF; CDR3 DNA: TGTGCCAGCACCTCGGGGACAGCTGGCACTGAAGCTTTCTTT
D gene: .; J gene: TRBJ1-2; CDR3 length: 14; V gene: TRBV6-5; clone size: many; CDR3 protein: CASSTSDRNYGYTF; CDR3 DNA: TGTGCCAGCAGCACCTCGGACAGAAACTATGGCTACACCTTC
D gene: .; J gene: TRBJ2-1; CDR3 length: 15; V gene: TRBV5-8; clone size: many; CDR3 protein: CASSLQVGSYNEQFF; CDR3 DNA: TGTGCCAGCAGCTTGCAGGTTGGATCCTACAATGAGCAGTTCTTC
D gene: TRBD1; J gene: TRBJ1-5; CDR3 length: 14; V gene: TRBV7-8; clone size: once; CDR3 protein: CASRRTGSGQPQHF; CDR3 DNA: TGTGCCAGCCGGAGGACAGGGTCCGGTCAGCCCCAGCATTTT
D gene: .; J gene: TRBJ1-5; CDR3 length: 17; V gene: TRBV20-1; clone size: .; CDR3 protein: CSARDRDRVGNEQPQHF; CDR3 DNA: TGCAGTGCTAGAGATCGGGATAGGGTCGGCAATGAGCAGCCCCAGCATTTT
D gene: TRBD2; J gene: TRBJ2-3; CDR3 length: 20; V gene: TRBV7-4; clone size: .; CDR3 protein: CASSYSSSGGLAGGPDTQYF; CDR3 DNA: TGTGCCAGCAGCTATAGCAGCTCTGGGGGACTAGCGGGAGGTCCAGATACGCAGTACTTT
D gene: TRBD1; J gene: TRBJ1-1; CDR3 length: 16; V gene: TRBV3-1; clone size: .; CDR3 protein: CASSQGTTGGRAEAFF; CDR3 DNA: TGTGCCAGCAGCCAGGGTACGACAGGGGGAAGAGCTGAAGCTTTCTTT
D gene: .; J gene: TRBJ2-7; CDR3 length: 13; V gene: TRBV6-1; clone size: many; CDR3 protein: CASSEALGVGQYF; CDR3 DNA: TGTGCCAGCAGTGAAGCGCTAGGGGTTGGGCAGTACTTC
D gene: TRBD1; J gene: TRBJ1-4; CDR3 length: 13; V gene: TRBV9; clone size: many; CDR3 protein: CASSGRQGEKLFF; CDR3 DNA: TGTGCCAGCAGCGGTAGACAGGGGGAAAAACTGTTTTTT
D gene: TRBD2; J gene: TRBJ2-6; CDR3 length: 17; V gene: TRBV12-3/TRBV12-4; clone size: .; CDR3 protein: CASSLGLAITGANVLTF; CDR3 DNA: TGTGCCAGCAGTTTAGGACTAGCGATAACCGGGGCCAACGTCCTGACTTTC
D gene: TRBD1; J gene: TRBJ1-1; CDR3 length: 14; V gene: TRBV19; clone size: .; CDR3 protein: CASSEQGRDTEAFF; CDR3 DNA: TGTGCCAGTAGTGAACAGGGGCGTGACACTGAAGCTTTCTTT
D gene: .; J gene: TRBJ2-1; CDR3 length: 13; V gene: TRBV12-3/TRBV12-4; clone size: .; CDR3 protein: CASSEVGYNEQFF; CDR3 DNA: TGTGCCAGCAGTGAAGTGGGGTACAATGAGCAGTTCTTC
D gene: .; J gene: TRBJ2-1; CDR3 length: 12; V gene: TRBV29-1; clone size: .; CDR3 protein: CSVGGGNTEQFF; CDR3 DNA: TGCAGCGTTGGAGGAGGGAACACTGAGCAGTTCTTC
D gene: TRBD2; J gene: TRBJ2-1; CDR3 length: 16; V gene: TRBV20-1; clone size: .; CDR3 protein: CSAKTPGTSGSREQFF; CDR3 DNA: TGCAGTGCTAAAACCCCCGGGACTAGTGGGAGTAGGGAGCAGTTCTTC
D gene: .; J gene: TRBJ2-3; CDR3 length: 14; V gene: TRBV6-1; clone size: many; CDR3 protein: CASMEGPDTDTQYF; CDR3 DNA: TGTGCCAGCATGGAGGGACCCGACACAGATACGCAGTATTTT
D gene: TRBD1; J gene: TRBJ1-6; CDR3 length: 14; V gene: TRBV5-6; clone size: .; CDR3 protein: CASSSDRNNSPLHF; CDR3 DNA: TGTGCCAGCAGCTCGGACAGGAATAATTCACCCCTCCACTTT
D gene: TRBD2; J gene: TRBJ2-1; CDR3 length: 14; V gene: TRBV20-1; clone size: once; CDR3 protein: CSASRGTSGNEQFF; CDR3 DNA: TGCAGTGCTAGTAGGGGGACTAGCGGCAATGAGCAGTTCTTC
D gene: TRBD1; J gene: TRBJ2-7; CDR3 length: 14; V gene: TRBV29-1; clone size: .; CDR3 protein: CSVDPTGIAGEQYF; CDR3 DNA: TGCAGCGTTGACCCGACAGGGATCGCCGGGGAGCAGTACTTC